This record concerns one T cell receptor beta chain sequence. This sample is drawn from a study of blood T cell repertoires in COVID-19. Study context: Collection of acute and convalescent COVID-19 samples took place in the United States, Italy and Spain.

V shed 6 bases and J 3 bases; nucleotides not matched to a gene: 11. The CDR3 totals 18 residues. Per germline, CDR1 KGHSH and CDR2 LQKENI. Cohort placement rested on clinical history that participants reported themselves. TCRdb keeps only in-frame clones here, not all; method: immunoSEQ multiplex PCR. The sample contains a few hundred thousand clones, roughly 91% of which appear only once. Specimen: PBMCs or T cells enriched from blood (not recorded which). The source is a woman aged 45 to 65 who had been exposed to COVID-19. The J gene is TRBJ2-1, the V gene TRBV18; 13 bases map to TRBD2. The CDR3 DNA reads as TGTGCCAGCTCCCAGGGACTAGCGGGGCCATCCTACTACAATGAGCAGTTCTTC. This sequence encodes CASSQGLAGPSYYNEQFF.